The 4 T cell receptor beta chains below all came from one sample that was sequenced in a study of blood T cell repertoires in COVID-19. Libraries were prepared by immunoSEQ multiplex PCR; TCRdb keeps only in-frame clonotypes and omits some of them. The data show around 320,000 clones, with roughly 90% seen just once and approximately 4% held by the top ten. The sequencing sample was made of PBMCs or T cells enriched from blood (not recorded which). The receptors stem from a young woman with acute COVID-19.

CDR3 residues: CASSQGAGGQKKLFF. CDR3 coding DNA: TGTGCCAGCAGCCAAGGAGCAGGGGGCCAAAAAAAACTGTTTTTT. This chain uses TRBV3-1 (or the pseudogene TRBV3-2) with TRBJ1-4, with 8 bases fitting TRBD1. CDR1 is LGHDT, CDR2 YNNKEL, per germline (reference sequence). The CDR3 extends over 15 amino acids. V dropped 1 base and J dropped 9; count of bases not matched to a gene: 7.

The V gene is TRBV5-1, the J gene TRBJ1-1; 7 nucleotides match TRBD1. Germline values: CDR1 SGHRS, CDR2 YFSETQ. Germline trimming cut 2 bases from V and 3 bases from J; bases unmatched to any gene: 4. The CDR3 is 14 amino acids. CDR3 DNA sequence: TGCGCCAGCAGCTTTGGGGACAGCTACACTGAAGCTTTCTTT. Amino acids: CASSFGDSYTEAFF.

The chain carries TRBV7-6 and TRBJ2-5; perhaps TRBD2 as D (5 bases). The V and J ends lost 0 bases and 1 base respectively, with 9 bases between them. The germline CDR1 and CDR2 sequences are SGHVS and FNYEAQ. The CDR3 is made up of 15 amino acids. This chain's CDR3 is CASSLAASSQETQYF. The CDR3 nucleotides are TGTGCCAGCAGCTTAGCGGCTAGCAGCCAAGAGACCCAGTACTTC.

This CDR3 is CASSEGYLNEQFF. CDR3 nucleotide sequence: TGTGCCAGCAGTGAAGGATACTTGAATGAGCAGTTCTTC. The chain combines TRBV6-1 with TRBJ2-1; D gene unclear. Germline CDR1 reads MNHNS; CDR2 reads SASEGT. V was shortened by 1 base and J by 7 bases, with 8 bases between the two germline ends. The CDR3 runs 13 residues.